A selection of T cell receptor beta chains follows, all from one sample in a study of tumor-infiltrating lymphocytes in primary liver carcinoma. Via MiXCR, TCRdb re-called the multiplex PCR reads, giving one row per CDR3 protein. The sample holds 84,000 or so distinct CDR3 sequences, around 70% seen once. Specimen: liver tumor tissue from sampling region 1. The source of these receptors is a man aged 35 to 55 with primary liver carcinoma and hepatitis B virus infection. Each CDR3 is given with its conserved first and last residue. The order of the fields is clone size, J gene, D gene, V gene, CDR3 protein, CDR3 DNA. A D gene is named only where the DNA matches it firmly. Expanded clones are given a class, and other clones once, few, many or no size at all.

size: NA; J: TRBJ2-7; D: TRBD1; V: TRBV11-2; CDR3: CASSSRQGEQEQYF; DNA: TGTGCCAGCAGCTCGAGACAGGGAGAGCAAGAGCAGTACTTC
size: many; J: TRBJ2-2; D: NA; V: TRBV29-1; CDR3: CSVEVTSNAGELFF; DNA: TGCAGCGTTGAAGTGACATCGAACGCCGGGGAGCTGTTTTTT
size: many; J: TRBJ2-2; D: NA; V: TRBV7-9; CDR3: CASSFTGTGTGELFF; DNA: TGTGCCAGCAGTTTCACAGGGACGGGCACCGGGGAGCTGTTTTTT
size: NA; J: TRBJ2-5; D: TRBD1; V: TRBV5-1; CDR3: CASSAGTGVETHYF; DNA: TGCGCCAGCAGCGCCGGGACAGGGGTCGAGACCCACTACTTC
size: NA; J: TRBJ2-2; D: NA; V: TRBV28; CDR3: CASSQYLNTGDLFF; DNA: TGTGCCAGCAGCCAATACTTGAACACCGGGGACCTATTTTTT
size: many; J: TRBJ2-5; D: NA; V: TRBV4-1; CDR3: CASSLSPGPKETQYF; DNA: TGCGCCAGCAGCCTCTCACCGGGACCTAAAGAGACCCAGTACTTC
size: NA; J: TRBJ1-4; D: NA; V: TRBV4-1; CDR3: CANSQGQGTELFF; DNA: TGCGCAAACAGCCAAGGGCAGGGTACGGAACTGTTTTTT
size: once; J: TRBJ2-2; D: NA; V: TRBV12-3/TRBV12-4; CDR3: CASSLTQGTWELFF; DNA: TGTGCCAGCAGCTTAACACAGGGCACCTGGGAGCTGTTTTTT
size: NA; J: TRBJ2-1; D: NA; V: TRBV5-4; CDR3: CASSLREGHNVQFF; DNA: TGTGCCAGCAGCTTGCGGGAAGGCCACAATGTGCAGTTCTTC
size: NA; J: TRBJ1-2; D: TRBD1; V: TRBV12-3/TRBV12-4; CDR3: CASSQTGEGGCTF; DNA: TGTGCCAGCAGTCAAACAGGGGAAGGGGGCTGCACCTTC
size: once; J: TRBJ1-2; D: TRBD1; V: TRBV14; CDR3: CARSQYGTVSPLTF; DNA: TGTGCCAGAAGCCAATATGGGACAGTCTCCCCCCTCACCTTC
size: NA; J: TRBJ2-5; D: TRBD2; V: TRBV7-3; CDR3: CVSSLIAGVRETQYF; DNA: TGTGTCAGCAGCCTAATAGCGGGAGTACGCGAGACCCAGTACTTC
size: NA; J: TRBJ2-1; D: TRBD2; V: TRBV11-3; CDR3: CASSLSETSGRSEQFF; DNA: TGTGCCAGCAGCTTATCAGAGACTAGCGGGAGATCTGAGCAGTTCTTC
size: NA; J: TRBJ1-2; D: NA; V: TRBV29-1; CDR3: CSVRSDSYGYTF; DNA: TGCAGCGTTCGTTCAGACTCCTATGGCTACACCTTT
size: many; J: TRBJ2-2; D: NA; V: TRBV7-9; CDR3: CASSWRAQELFF; DNA: TGTGCCAGCAGCTGGCGGGCCCAGGAGCTGTTTTTT
size: NA; J: TRBJ2-3; D: NA; V: TRBV12-3/TRBV12-4; CDR3: CVSSFIQGADTEYF; DNA: TGTGTCAGCAGTTTCATCCAGGGCGCAGATACGGAGTATTTT
size: many; J: TRBJ1-1; D: NA; V: TRBV30; CDR3: CAWSVGRGWTEAFF; DNA: TGTGCCTGGAGTGTCGGCAGGGGTTGGACTGAAGCTTTCTTT
size: many; J: TRBJ2-1; D: TRBD2; V: TRBV30; CDR3: CAWDETSGVYNEQFF; DNA: TGTGCCTGGGACGAGACTAGCGGGGTCTACAATGAGCAGTTCTTC
size: medium-sized; J: TRBJ2-7; D: TRBD1; V: TRBV11-2; CDR3: CASSSGQGGHEQYF; DNA: TGTGCCAGCAGCTCAGGACAGGGCGGCCACGAGCAGTACTTC
size: NA; J: TRBJ2-1; D: NA; V: TRBV11-3; CDR3: CVSNSGDLNDEQFF; DNA: TGTGTCAGCAACTCGGGGGACTTAAACGATGAGCAGTTCTTC
size: few; J: TRBJ2-1; D: TRBD2; V: TRBV29-1; CDR3: CGVDGSSGMDEQFF; DNA: TGCGGCGTTGATGGGTCTAGCGGGATGGATGAACAGTTCTTC
size: many; J: TRBJ2-3; D: TRBD2; V: TRBV7-2; CDR3: CASSFRLAGAGFADTQYF; DNA: TGTGCCAGCAGCTTCAGACTAGCGGGAGCTGGCTTCGCAGATACGCAGTATTTT
size: NA; J: TRBJ2-2; D: NA; V: TRBV4-2; CDR3: CASNQELGNTGELFF; DNA: TGTGCCAGCAACCAAGAGCTGGGAAACACCGGGGAGCTGTTCTTT
size: NA; J: TRBJ2-1; D: NA; V: TRBV10-2; CDR3: CASTGGAACDEQFF; DNA: TGCGCCAGCACGGGCGGGGCAGCCTGCGATGAGCAGTTCTTC
size: NA; J: TRBJ2-4; D: NA; V: TRBV5-1; CDR3: CASSFGQGENTQYF; DNA: TGTGCCAGCAGCTTCGGTCAGGGCGAAAACACTCAGTACTTC
size: NA; J: TRBJ2-5; D: NA; V: TRBV6-2/TRBV6-3; CDR3: CASIPASEETQYF; DNA: TGTGCCAGCATACCAGCTAGCGAGGAGACCCAGTACTTC
size: many; J: TRBJ2-1; D: TRBD2; V: TRBV7-9; CDR3: CASSPRRTSGGYNEQFF; DNA: TGTGCCAGCAGCCCCCGACGGACTAGCGGGGGATACAATGAGCAGTTCTTC
size: NA; J: TRBJ1-1; D: NA; V: TRBV12-3/TRBV12-4; CDR3: CASSLGCPQGMGEALF; DNA: TGTGCCAGCAGTTTAGGGTGCCCGCAGGGGATGGGTGAAGCTTTGTTT
size: NA; J: TRBJ2-3; D: NA; V: TRBV6-1; CDR3: CASRDKGRNTDTQYF; DNA: TGTGCTAGCAGAGACAAGGGCCGTAACACAGATACGCAGTATTTT
size: NA; J: TRBJ2-7; D: TRBD2; V: TRBV4-1; CDR3: CASSQASSGGYEHYF; DNA: TGCGCCAGCAGCCAAGCTTCTAGCGGGGGCTACGAGCACTACTTC
size: many; J: TRBJ2-1; D: TRBD2; V: TRBV7-9; CDR3: CASSLGGAGGLHEQFF; DNA: TGTGCCAGCAGCTTAGGGGGGGCGGGAGGCCTGCATGAGCAGTTCTTC
size: NA; J: TRBJ2-1; D: TRBD2; V: TRBV29-1; CDR3: CSVELGQGGTSGHYNKQFF; DNA: TGCAGCGTTGAACTTGGCCAGGGGGGAACTAGCGGGCACTACAATAAGCAATTCTTC
size: NA; J: TRBJ2-7; D: TRBD2; V: TRBV5-6; CDR3: CVSSLMYQAGEQYF; DNA: TGTGTCAGCAGCTTGATGTACCAAGCGGGGGAGCAGTACTTC
size: many; J: TRBJ2-7; D: NA; V: TRBV29-1; CDR3: CSAHTSSYEQYF; DNA: TGCAGCGCCCATACATCCTCCTACGAGCAGTACTTC
size: many; J: TRBJ2-7; D: TRBD1; V: TRBV11-2; CDR3: CASSPPRTGYVYEQYF; DNA: TGTGCCAGCAGCCCCCCCCGGACAGGGTACGTCTACGAGCAGTACTTC
size: many; J: TRBJ2-1; D: NA; V: TRBV6-5; CDR3: CASSYGAGYNEQFF; DNA: TGTGCCAGCAGTTACGGGGCGGGATACAATGAGCAGTTCTTC
size: many; J: TRBJ1-1; D: NA; V: TRBV4-1; CDR3: CASTLSGMNTEAFF; DNA: TGCGCCAGCACCCTAAGTGGTATGAACACTGAAGCTTTCTTT
size: NA; J: TRBJ2-5; D: TRBD1; V: TRBV6-6; CDR3: CVSSSGQGEETQYF; DNA: TGTGTCAGCAGTTCTGGACAGGGGGAAGAGACCCAGTACTTC
size: NA; J: TRBJ2-1; D: NA; V: TRBV11-2; CDR3: CASNADRGNEQFF; DNA: TGTGCCAGCAACGCAGATAGGGGGAATGAGCAGTTCTTC
size: many; J: TRBJ1-5; D: NA; V: TRBV28; CDR3: CASSKYQPQHF; DNA: TGTGCCAGCAGTAAATATCAGCCCCAGCATTTT
size: many; J: TRBJ2-1; D: TRBD2; V: TRBV5-6; CDR3: CASTSRAGEYNEQFF; DNA: TGTGCCAGCACCTCGAGGGCGGGGGAGTACAATGAGCAGTTCTTC
size: NA; J: TRBJ2-5; D: TRBD2; V: TRBV29-1; CDR3: CSAGGRAAESQYF; DNA: TGCAGCGCTGGTGGGAGGGCCGCTGAGTCCCAATACTTC
size: many; J: TRBJ1-2; D: NA; V: TRBV7-9; CDR3: CASSRDGLNYGYTF; DNA: TGTGCCAGCAGCCGGGACGGATTGAACTATGGCTACACCTTC
size: NA; J: TRBJ2-7; D: NA; V: TRBV6-1; CDR3: CASSEWVFHEHHF; DNA: TGTGCCAGCAGTGAATGGGTTTTCCACGAGCATCACTTC
size: NA; J: TRBJ2-5; D: NA; V: TRBV4-2; CDR3: CASSLDRGFRETQYF; DNA: TGTGCCAGCAGCCTAGATCGGGGTTTTAGAGAGACCCAGTACTTC